The T cell receptor (beta chain) under discussion was sequenced for a study of blood T cell repertoires in COVID-19. Study-level background: Acute-phase and convalescent COVID-19 samples originated in the United States, Italy and Spain. Nucleic acid was either cDNA or gDNA, and it came from T cells, B-cell-depleted T cells, or PBMCs.

V was clipped by 5 bases and J by 7 bases, with 12 bases between them. Germline V lookup: CDR1 SGHTA, CDR2 FQGNSA. CDR3 length: 13 residues. Original processing notes: Amplifying reference gene primers gave estimates of nucleated cell counts. Assay: immunoSEQ multiplex PCR; the TCRdb copy retains only in-frame clones and omits some. V and J calls and clone size are copied from that table; D and trimming were computed from the DNA. The sample lists 98,000 or so clones, about 90% seen once, with over 12% in the top ten. The table lists this clone with a count of one. This chain joins TRBV7-2 and TRBJ1-5; no clear D. The sample comprised peripheral blood. This receptor was identified in a man aged 50 to 60 with acute or convalescent COVID-19. The CDR3: CASSPDKVQPQHF. CDR3 DNA sequence: TGTGCCAGCAGCCCAGACAAGGTACAGCCCCAGCATTTT.